The rows below give T cell receptor beta chains drawn from one sample of a study of blood T cell repertoires in COVID-19. TCRdb's copy holds only in-frame clones and misses some; the assay was immunoSEQ multiplex PCR. This table holds 150,000 to 200,000 clones, approximately 82% found once. The sequencing sample was made of peripheral blood. The origin of the receptors is an elderly woman with acute or convalescent COVID-19. Each CDR3 is given with its conserved first and last residue. The D gene is left open where the match is weak. Expanded clones are given a class, and other clones once, few, many or no size at all.

abundance: -; v_gene: TRBV5-1; j_gene: TRBJ1-6; d_gene: -; CDR3aa: CASSRTGAYNSPLHF; CDR3nt: TGCGCCAGCAGTCGGACGGGAGCCTATAATTCACCCCTCCACTTT
abundance: -; v_gene: TRBV15; j_gene: TRBJ2-7; d_gene: TRBD1; CDR3aa: CATSRGKFSGQGRYEQYF; CDR3nt: TGTGCCACCAGCAGAGGAAAATTTTCAGGACAGGGAAGGTACGAGCAGTACTTC
abundance: -; v_gene: TRBV3-1/TRBV3-2; j_gene: TRBJ1-2; d_gene: -; CDR3aa: CASSSLGRGANGYTF; CDR3nt: TGTGCCAGCAGCTCCCTTGGGAGGGGCGCGAATGGCTACACCTTC
abundance: -; v_gene: TRBV25-1; j_gene: TRBJ1-6; d_gene: TRBD1; CDR3aa: CASRDRENSPLHF; CDR3nt: TGTGCCAGCAGGGACAGGGAGAATTCACCCCTCCACTTT
abundance: -; v_gene: TRBV19; j_gene: TRBJ2-2; d_gene: -; CDR3aa: CASLPGTSNTGELFF; CDR3nt: TGTGCCTCACTTCCAGGGACTTCGAACACCGGGGAGCTGTTTTTT
abundance: -; v_gene: TRBV11-3; j_gene: TRBJ2-1; d_gene: -; CDR3aa: CASSPGHSAHDEQFF; CDR3nt: TGTGCCAGCAGCCCCGGACATTCTGCCCACGATGAGCAGTTCTTC
abundance: -; v_gene: TRBV19; j_gene: TRBJ1-1; d_gene: -; CDR3aa: CASSNIRTEAFF; CDR3nt: TGTGCCAGTAGTAATATTCGGACTGAGGCTTTCTTT
abundance: -; v_gene: TRBV5-5; j_gene: TRBJ1-1; d_gene: TRBD1; CDR3aa: CASSSDRAVNTEAFF; CDR3nt: TGTGCCAGCAGCTCGGACAGGGCGGTTAACACTGAAGCTTTCTTT
abundance: -; v_gene: TRBV6-5; j_gene: TRBJ1-2; d_gene: TRBD1; CDR3aa: CASTQGQEDYGYTF; CDR3nt: TGTGCCAGCACCCAGGGACAGGAGGACTATGGCTACACCTTC
abundance: -; v_gene: TRBV6-5; j_gene: TRBJ2-7; d_gene: TRBD2; CDR3aa: CAITGLGTYEQYF; CDR3nt: TGTGCCATTACGGGACTAGGGACCTACGAGCAGTACTTC
abundance: -; v_gene: TRBV7-6; j_gene: TRBJ2-1; d_gene: -; CDR3aa: CASSPRSSGEQFF; CDR3nt: TGTGCCAGCAGCCCCCGGAGTTCCGGTGAGCAGTTCTTC
abundance: -; v_gene: TRBV6-5; j_gene: TRBJ2-1; d_gene: TRBD2; CDR3aa: CASTSGSSNNEQFF; CDR3nt: TGTGCCAGCACAAGCGGGAGTTCCAACAATGAGCAGTTCTTC
abundance: -; v_gene: TRBV5-1; j_gene: TRBJ1-3; d_gene: TRBD1; CDR3aa: CASSWTGAGNTIYF; CDR3nt: TGCGCCAGCAGCTGGACAGGGGCGGGAAACACCATATATTTT
abundance: -; v_gene: TRBV28; j_gene: TRBJ1-4; d_gene: -; CDR3aa: CASSYLGLGEKLFF; CDR3nt: TGTGCCAGCAGTTACTTGGGACTTGGTGAAAAACTGTTTTTT
abundance: once; v_gene: TRBV4-1; j_gene: TRBJ1-5; d_gene: -; CDR3aa: CASSQGVWDSSNQPQHF; CDR3nt: TGCGCCAGCAGCCAAGGGGTTTGGGACTCAAGCAATCAGCCCCAGCATTTT
abundance: -; v_gene: TRBV5-1; j_gene: TRBJ2-2; d_gene: -; CDR3aa: CASSPGTTTGELFF; CDR3nt: TGCGCCAGCAGCCCCGGGACAACAACCGGGGAGCTGTTTTTT